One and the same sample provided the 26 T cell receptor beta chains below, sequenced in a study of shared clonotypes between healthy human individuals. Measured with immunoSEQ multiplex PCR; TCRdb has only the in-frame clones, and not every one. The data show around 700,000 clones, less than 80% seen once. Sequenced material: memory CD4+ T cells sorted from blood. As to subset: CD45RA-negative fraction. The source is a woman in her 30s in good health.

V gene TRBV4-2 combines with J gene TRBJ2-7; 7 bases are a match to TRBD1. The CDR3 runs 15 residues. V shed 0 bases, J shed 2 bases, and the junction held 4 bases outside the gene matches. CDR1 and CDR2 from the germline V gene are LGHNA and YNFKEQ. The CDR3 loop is CASSQESDRTYEQYF. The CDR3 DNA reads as TGTGCCAGCAGCCAAGAATCGGACAGGACCTACGAGCAGTACTTC.

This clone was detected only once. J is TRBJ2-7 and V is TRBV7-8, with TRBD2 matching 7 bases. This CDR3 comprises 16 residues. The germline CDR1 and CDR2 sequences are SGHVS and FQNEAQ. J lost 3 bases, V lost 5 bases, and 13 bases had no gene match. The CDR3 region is CASSPRVAGQIYEQYF. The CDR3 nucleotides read TGTGCCAGCAGCCCCAGGGTAGCGGGCCAAATCTACGAGCAGTACTTC. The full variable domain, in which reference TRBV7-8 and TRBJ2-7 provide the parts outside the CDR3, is GAGVSQSPRYKVAKRGQDVALRCDPISGHVSLFWYQQALGQGPEFLTYFQNEAQLDKSGLPSDRFFAERPEGSVSTLKIQRTQQEDSAVYLCASSPRVAGQIYEQYFGPGTRLTVT.

CDR3 in DNA: TGCGCCAGCAGCTTGGTGCAGGGAGGGTCCTTCCTCCTCGAGCAGTACTTC. It specifies CASSLVQGGSFLLEQYF. The chain uses TRBV5-1 and TRBJ2-7; 7 positions agree with TRBD2. The CDR3 totals 17 residues. Trimming cost V 0 bases and J 6 bases; bases outside gene matches: 15. CDR1 and CDR2 (germline): SGHRS, YFSETQ.

CDR3 protein: CASSAGLAVTYEQYF. The CDR3 nucleotides read TGTGCCAGCAGCGCAGGACTAGCGGTTACCTACGAGCAGTACTTC. The chain links TRBV9 to TRBJ2-7; the match to TRBD2 covers 10 bases. The V segment lost 3 bases and the J segment 2 bases; nucleotides outside the gene matches: 5. This CDR3 has 15 amino acids. The germline gives CDR1 SGDLS, CDR2 YYNGEE.

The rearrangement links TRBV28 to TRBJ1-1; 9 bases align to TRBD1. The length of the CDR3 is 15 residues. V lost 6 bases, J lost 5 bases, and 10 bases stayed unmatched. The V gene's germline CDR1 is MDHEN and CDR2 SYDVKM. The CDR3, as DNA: TGTGCCAGCAGCCCTAACAGGGGGCGAAGGACTGAAGCTTTCTTT. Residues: CASSPNRGRRTEAFF.

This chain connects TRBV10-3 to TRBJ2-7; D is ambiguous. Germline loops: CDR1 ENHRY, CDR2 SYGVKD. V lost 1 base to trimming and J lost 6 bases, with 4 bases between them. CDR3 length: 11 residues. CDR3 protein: CAISEWVEQYF. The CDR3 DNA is TGTGCCATCAGTGAGTGGGTCGAGCAGTACTTC.

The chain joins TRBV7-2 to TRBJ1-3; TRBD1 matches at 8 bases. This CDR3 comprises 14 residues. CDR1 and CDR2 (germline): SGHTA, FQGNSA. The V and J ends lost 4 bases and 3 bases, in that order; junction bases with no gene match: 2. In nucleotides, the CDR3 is TGTGCCAGCAGCTCCAGGGGGCTTGGAAACACCATATATTTT. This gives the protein CASSSRGLGNTIYF. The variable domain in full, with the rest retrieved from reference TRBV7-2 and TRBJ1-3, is GAGVSQSPSNKVTEKGKDVELRCDPISGHTALYWYRQSLGQGLEFLIYFQGNSAPDKSGLPSDRFSAERTGGSVSTLTIQRTQQEDSAVYLCASSSRGLGNTIYFGEGSWLTVV.

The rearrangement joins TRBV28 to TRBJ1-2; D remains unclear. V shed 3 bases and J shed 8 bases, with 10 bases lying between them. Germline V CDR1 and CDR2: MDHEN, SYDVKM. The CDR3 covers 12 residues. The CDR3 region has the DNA TGTGCCAGCAGTTTCCGGTTGTTCGGCTACACCTTC. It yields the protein CASSFRLFGYTF.

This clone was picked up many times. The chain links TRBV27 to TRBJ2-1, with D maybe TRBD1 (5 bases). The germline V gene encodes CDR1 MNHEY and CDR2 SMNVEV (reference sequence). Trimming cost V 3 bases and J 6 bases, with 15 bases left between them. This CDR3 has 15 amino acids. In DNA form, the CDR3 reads TGTGCCAGCAGTTTGCGGCTAGGGGAATTCAATGAGCAGTTCTTC. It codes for CASSLRLGEFNEQFF.

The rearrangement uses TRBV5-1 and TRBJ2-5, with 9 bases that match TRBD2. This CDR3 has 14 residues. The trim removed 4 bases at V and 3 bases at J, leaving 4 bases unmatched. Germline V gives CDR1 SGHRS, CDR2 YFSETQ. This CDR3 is CASSPRLAEETQYF. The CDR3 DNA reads TGCGCCAGCAGCCCGAGACTAGCGGAAGAGACCCAGTACTTC.

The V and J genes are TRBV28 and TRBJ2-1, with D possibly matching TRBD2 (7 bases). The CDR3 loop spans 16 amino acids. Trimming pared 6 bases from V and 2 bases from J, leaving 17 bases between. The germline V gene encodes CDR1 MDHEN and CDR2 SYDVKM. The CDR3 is CASRTLARGTYNEQFF. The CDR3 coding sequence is TGTGCCAGCAGGACACTAGCGAGGGGGACCTACAATGAGCAGTTCTTC.

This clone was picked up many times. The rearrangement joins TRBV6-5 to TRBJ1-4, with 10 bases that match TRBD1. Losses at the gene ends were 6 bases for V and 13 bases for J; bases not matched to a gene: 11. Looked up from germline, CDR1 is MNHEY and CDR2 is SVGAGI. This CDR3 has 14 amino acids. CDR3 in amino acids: CASSQSRDRGRLFF. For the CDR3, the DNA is TGTGCCAGCAGCCAGTCCCGGGACAGGGGCCGACTGTTTTTT.

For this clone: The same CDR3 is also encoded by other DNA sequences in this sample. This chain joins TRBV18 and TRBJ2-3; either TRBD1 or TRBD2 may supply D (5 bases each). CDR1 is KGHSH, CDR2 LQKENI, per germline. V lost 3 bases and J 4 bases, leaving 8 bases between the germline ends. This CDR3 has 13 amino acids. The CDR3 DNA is TGTGCCAGCTCACCCGGGACCGCAGATACGCAGTATTTT. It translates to CASSPGTADTQYF.

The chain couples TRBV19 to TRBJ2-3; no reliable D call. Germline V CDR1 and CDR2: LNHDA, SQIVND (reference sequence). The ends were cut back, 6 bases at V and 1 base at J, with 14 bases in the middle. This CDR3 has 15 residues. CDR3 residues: CASSDQSLRTDTQYF. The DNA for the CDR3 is TGTGCCAGTAGCGACCAATCACTCCGCACAGATACGCAGTATTTT.

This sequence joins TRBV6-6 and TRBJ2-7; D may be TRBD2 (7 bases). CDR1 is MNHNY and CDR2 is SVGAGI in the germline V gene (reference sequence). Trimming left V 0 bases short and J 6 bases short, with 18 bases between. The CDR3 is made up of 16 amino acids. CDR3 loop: CASSYSRGGPRGEQYF. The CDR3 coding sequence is TGTGCCAGCAGTTACTCGAGGGGGGGGCCGAGAGGCGAGCAGTACTTC.

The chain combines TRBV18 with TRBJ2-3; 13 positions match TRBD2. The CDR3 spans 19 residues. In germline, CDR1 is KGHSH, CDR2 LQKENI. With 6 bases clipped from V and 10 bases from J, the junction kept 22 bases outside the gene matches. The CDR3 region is CASSSFTHPGTSGTGAQYF. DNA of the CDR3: TGTGCCAGCTCCAGCTTTACCCATCCCGGGACTAGCGGGACTGGGGCGCAGTATTTT. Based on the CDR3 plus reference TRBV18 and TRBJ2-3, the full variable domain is NAGVMQNPRHLVRRRGQEARLRCSPMKGHSHVYWYRQLPEEGLKFMVYLQKENIIDESGMPKERFSAEFPKEGPSILRIQQVVRGDSAAYFCASSSFTHPGTSGTGAQYFGPGTRLTVL.

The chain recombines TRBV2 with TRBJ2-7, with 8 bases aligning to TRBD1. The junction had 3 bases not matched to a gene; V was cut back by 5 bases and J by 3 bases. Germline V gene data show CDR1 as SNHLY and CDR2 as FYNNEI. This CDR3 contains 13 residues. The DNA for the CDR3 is TGTGCCAGCAGTTGGGACAGGATCTACGAGCAGTACTTC. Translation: CASSWDRIYEQYF.

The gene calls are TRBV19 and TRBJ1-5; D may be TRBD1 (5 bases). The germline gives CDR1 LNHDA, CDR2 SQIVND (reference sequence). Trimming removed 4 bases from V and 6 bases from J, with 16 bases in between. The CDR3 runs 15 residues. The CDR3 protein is CASSTQGGRGQPQHF. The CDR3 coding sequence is TGTGCCAGTAGTACCCAGGGAGGGAGAGGTCAGCCCCAGCATTTT.

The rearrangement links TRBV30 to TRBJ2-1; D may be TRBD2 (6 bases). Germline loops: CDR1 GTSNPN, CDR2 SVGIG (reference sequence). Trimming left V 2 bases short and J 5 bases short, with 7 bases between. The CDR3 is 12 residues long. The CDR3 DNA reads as TGTGCCTGGAGTTCTAGCGACAATGAGCAGTTCTTC. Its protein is CAWSSSDNEQFF.

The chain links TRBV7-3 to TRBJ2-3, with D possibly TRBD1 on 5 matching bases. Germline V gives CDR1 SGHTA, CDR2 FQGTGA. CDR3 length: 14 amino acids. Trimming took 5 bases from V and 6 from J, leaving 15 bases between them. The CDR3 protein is CASSPGQPSDTQYF. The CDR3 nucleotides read TGTGCCAGCAGCCCAGGACAACCGTCGGATACGCAGTATTTT. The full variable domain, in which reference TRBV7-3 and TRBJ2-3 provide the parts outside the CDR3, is GAGVSQTPSNKVTEKGKYVELRCDPISGHTALYWYRQSLGQGPEFLIYFQGTGAADDSGLPNDRFFAVRPEGSVSTLKIQRTERGDSAVYLCASSPGQPSDTQYFGPGTRLTVL.

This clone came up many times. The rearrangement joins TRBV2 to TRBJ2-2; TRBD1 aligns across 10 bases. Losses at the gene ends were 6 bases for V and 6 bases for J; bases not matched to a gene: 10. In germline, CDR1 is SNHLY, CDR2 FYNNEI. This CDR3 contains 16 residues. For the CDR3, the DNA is TGTGCCAGCAGAAGACAGGGGGCGCGAATGGCCGGGGAGCTGTTTTTT. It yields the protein CASRRQGARMAGELFF.

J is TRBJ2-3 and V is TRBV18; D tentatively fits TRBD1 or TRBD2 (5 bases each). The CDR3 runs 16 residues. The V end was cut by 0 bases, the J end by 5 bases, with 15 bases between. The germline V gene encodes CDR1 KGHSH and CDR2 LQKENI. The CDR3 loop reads CASSPPIQGREDTQYF. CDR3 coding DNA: TGTGCCAGCTCACCACCAATTCAGGGTCGGGAAGATACGCAGTATTTT.

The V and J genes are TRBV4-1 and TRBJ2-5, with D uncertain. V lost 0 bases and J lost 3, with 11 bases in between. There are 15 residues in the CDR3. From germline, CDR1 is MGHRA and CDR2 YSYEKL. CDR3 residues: CASSQESRREETQYF. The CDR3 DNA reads TGCGCCAGCAGCCAAGAATCGCGTCGTGAAGAGACCCAGTACTTC.

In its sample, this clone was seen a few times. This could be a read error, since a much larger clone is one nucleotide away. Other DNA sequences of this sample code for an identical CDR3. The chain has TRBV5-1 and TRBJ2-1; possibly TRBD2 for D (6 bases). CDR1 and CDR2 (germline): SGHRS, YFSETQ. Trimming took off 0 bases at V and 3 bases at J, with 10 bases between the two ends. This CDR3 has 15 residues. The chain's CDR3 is CASSLDSGSYNEQFF. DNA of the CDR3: TGCGCCAGCAGCTTGGATAGCGGCAGCTACAATGAGCAGTTCTTC.

The CDR3 is CATRENTEAFF. The CDR3 DNA follows: TGTGCCACCCGGGAGAACACTGAAGCTTTCTTT. The gene calls are TRBV27 and TRBJ1-1; no clear D gene. V was cut by 10 bases and J by 1 base, with 7 bases left in between. The CDR3 consists of 11 residues. Per the germline V gene, CDR1 is MNHEY and CDR2 is SMNVEV (reference sequence).

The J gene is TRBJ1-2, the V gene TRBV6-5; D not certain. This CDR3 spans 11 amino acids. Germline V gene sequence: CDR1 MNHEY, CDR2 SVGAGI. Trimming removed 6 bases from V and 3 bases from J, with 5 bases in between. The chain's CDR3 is CASRMDYGYTF. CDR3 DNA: TGTGCCAGCAGGATGGACTATGGCTACACCTTC.